The present T cell receptor (beta chain) was sequenced within a study of blood T cell repertoires in COVID-19 (TCRdb year 2020). At the level of the whole study: The collaborator samples originated in the United States, Italy and Spain and spanned the acute and convalescent phases of COVID-19. The prospective study material was composed of cDNA or gDNA derived from T cells, B-cell-depleted T cells, or PBMCs. The dataset comprised deeply sampled blood TCRbeta repertoires from subjects exposed to, actively infected with, or recovered from COVID-19. The repertoires were released in a freely available public database intended as a resource for research on the immune response to SARS-CoV-2. The samples were drawn from two sources: the first 160 participants of the ongoing ImmuneRACE study, and 1,254 subjects contributed by 6 global collaborators. Nearly every sample came with metadata listing a de-identified subject ID, COVID-19 status, age in years and sex. HLA class I and class II types, where available, came from metadata supplied by the sample provider rather than from assay-based typing.

As encoded in the germline V gene (reference sequence), CDR1 is MNHEY while CDR2 is SMNVEV. The CDR3, from cysteine to phenylalanine, totals 12 residues. Of the read, only the CDR3 DNA is kept; its 36 bases are in frame from base 1. A distance of 7 bases separates the germline ends of V and J, which lose 3 bases and 5 bases respectively. TCRbeta CDR3 regions were amplified from genomic DNA using the immunoSEQ Assay, a bias-controlled multiplex PCR. On the study's bioinformatics: The number of nucleated cells in each sample was estimated from the amplification of reference gene primers within the assay. To quantify the absolute abundance of each unique TCRbeta CDR3 rearrangement, sequence reads were collapsed and filtered. For each sample, productive Simpson clonality was calculated as the square root of Simpson's diversity index over productive rearrangements. This immuneACCESS table, as held by TCRdb, lists in-frame sequences with V and J called but not all clones. Of the missing ones, under half trace to an unresolved V gene in checked studies; the others have no known cause. V and J calls and clone size come straight from that table; D and trimming were deduced from the DNA. Present in this sample are some 190,000 clones, 89% of which were seen just once. The top ten clones comprise around 2.3% of the sample.

Enrolling through a virtual design, the prospective study's participants ranged in age from about 18 to 89 years and lived across about two dozen United States geographic areas. To assign participants to cohorts, the prospective study relied on clinical history that participants themselves reported in a screening survey and a study questionnaire. Each participant in the prospective study had whole blood, serum and a nasopharyngeal or oropharyngeal swab collected by mobile phlebotomists. Participants in the prospective study had the option to provide additional blood draws and questionnaires over an approximately 2-month period. Prospective study blood samples were shipped either frozen or at room temperature before DNA extraction. Overall study outcomes, separate from this receptor: The quantity of clinical and demographic metadata differed by source and by participant and was supplied without curation.

On this clone itself: Its antigen target is currently unknown. One base away there is no much larger clone; base qualities are not given.

The TCR was taken from a woman aged 40 to 50 with acute COVID-19. The specimen was PBMCs or T cells enriched from blood (not recorded which). Recombination joined TRBV27 with TRBJ2-5; the D gene is unclear. The DNA is TGTGCCAGCAGTTTTGACGGGGAGACCCAGTACTTC. Protein translation: CASSFDGETQYF.